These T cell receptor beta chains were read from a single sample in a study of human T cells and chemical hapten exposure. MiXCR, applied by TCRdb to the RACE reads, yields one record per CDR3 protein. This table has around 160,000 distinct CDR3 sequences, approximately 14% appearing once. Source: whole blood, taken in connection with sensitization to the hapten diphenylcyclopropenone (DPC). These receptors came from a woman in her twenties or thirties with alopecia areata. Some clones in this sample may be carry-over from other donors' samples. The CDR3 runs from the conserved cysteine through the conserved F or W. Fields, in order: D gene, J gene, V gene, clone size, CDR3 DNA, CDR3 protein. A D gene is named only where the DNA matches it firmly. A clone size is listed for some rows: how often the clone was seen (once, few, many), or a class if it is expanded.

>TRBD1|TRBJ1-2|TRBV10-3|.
TGTGCCATCAGTGACCTAAACAGGGGCTATGGCTACACCTTC
CAISDLNRGYGYTF
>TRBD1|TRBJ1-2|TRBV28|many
TGTGCCAGCAGTTCCGGACAGGGGGCAGGGTATGGCTACACCTTC
CASSSGQGAGYGYTF
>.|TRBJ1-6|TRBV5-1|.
TGCGCCAGCAGCTTGAGTACAGCTAATAATTCACCCCTCCACTTT
CASSLSTANNSPLHF
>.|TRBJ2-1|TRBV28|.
TGTGCCAGCAGCCTAACACGACCATCCCGAGACAATGAGCAGTTCTTC
CASSLTRPSRDNEQFF
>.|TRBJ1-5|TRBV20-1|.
TGCAGTGCCCGAGGAGGGGTTAGCAATCAGCCCCAGCATTTT
CSARGGVSNQPQHF
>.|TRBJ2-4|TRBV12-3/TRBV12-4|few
TGTGCCAGCAGTTTAGCCAAAAACATTCAGTACTTC
CASSLAKNIQYF
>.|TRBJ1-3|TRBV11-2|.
TGTGCCAGCAGCCCCCTACAGCAAGGAAACACCATATATTTT
CASSPLQQGNTIYF
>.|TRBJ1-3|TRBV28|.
TGTGCCAGCAGACTCAGGACCTTGAGCTCTGGAAACACCATATATTTT
CASRLRTLSSGNTIYF
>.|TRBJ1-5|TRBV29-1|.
TGCAGCGCGGGGGAGGCTCTCAATCAGCCCCAGCATTTT
CSAGEALNQPQHF
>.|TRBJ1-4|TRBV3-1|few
TGTGCCAGCAGCATGAGGACCCAAACTAATGAAAAACTGTTTTTT
CASSMRTQTNEKLFF
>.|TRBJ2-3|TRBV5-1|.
TGCGCCAGCAGGGACCAAGGGGCAGGAGATACGCAGTATTTT
CASRDQGAGDTQYF
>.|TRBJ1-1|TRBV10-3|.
TGTGCCATCAGTGAGTCGGGCCAGGGGAACACTGAAGCTTTCTTT
CAISESGQGNTEAFF
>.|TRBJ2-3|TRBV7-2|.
TGTGCCAGCAGCTCCCCAGCCACAGATACGCAGTATTTT
CASSSPATDTQYF
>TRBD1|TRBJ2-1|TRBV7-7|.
TGTGCCAGCAGCCCCGGGACAGGGGATCTCAATGAGCAGTTCTTC
CASSPGTGDLNEQFF
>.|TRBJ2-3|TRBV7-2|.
TGTGCCAGCAGCCTGAGGGACATTTTAGATACGCAGTATTTT
CASSLRDILDTQYF
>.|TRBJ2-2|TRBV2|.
TGTGCCAGCAGTGACCGGAGGGATCCCACCGGGGAGCTGTTTTTT
CASSDRRDPTGELFF
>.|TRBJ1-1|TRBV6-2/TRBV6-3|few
TGTGCCAGCAGTTATAGACGACCGGTGGACACTGAAGCTTTCTTT
CASSYRRPVDTEAFF